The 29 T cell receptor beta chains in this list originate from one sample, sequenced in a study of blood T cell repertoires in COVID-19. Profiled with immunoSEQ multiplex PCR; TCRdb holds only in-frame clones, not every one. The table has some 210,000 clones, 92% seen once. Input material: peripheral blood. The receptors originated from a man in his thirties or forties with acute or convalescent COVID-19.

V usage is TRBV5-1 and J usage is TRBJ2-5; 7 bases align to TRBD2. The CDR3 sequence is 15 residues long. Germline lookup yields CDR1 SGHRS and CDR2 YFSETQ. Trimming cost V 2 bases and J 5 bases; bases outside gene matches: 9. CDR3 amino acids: CASSFQRDGVETQYF. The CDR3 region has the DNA TGCGCCAGCAGCTTCCAGCGGGACGGAGTGGAGACCCAGTACTTC.

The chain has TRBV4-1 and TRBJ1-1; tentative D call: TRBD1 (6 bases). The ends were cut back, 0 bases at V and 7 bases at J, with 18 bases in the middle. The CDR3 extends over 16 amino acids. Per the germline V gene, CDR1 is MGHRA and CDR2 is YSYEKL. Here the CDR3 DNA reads TGCGCCAGCAGCCAAGAGAGTTCCAGGACAGACCATGAAGCTTTCTTT. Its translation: CASSQESSRTDHEAFF.

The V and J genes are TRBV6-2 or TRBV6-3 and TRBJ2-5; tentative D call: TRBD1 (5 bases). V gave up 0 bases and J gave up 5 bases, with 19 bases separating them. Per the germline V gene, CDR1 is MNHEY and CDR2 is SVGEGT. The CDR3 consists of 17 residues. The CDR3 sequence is CASSYSVWGRDRETQYF. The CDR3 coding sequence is TGTGCCAGCAGTTACTCGGTGTGGGGCAGGGATAGGGAGACCCAGTACTTC.

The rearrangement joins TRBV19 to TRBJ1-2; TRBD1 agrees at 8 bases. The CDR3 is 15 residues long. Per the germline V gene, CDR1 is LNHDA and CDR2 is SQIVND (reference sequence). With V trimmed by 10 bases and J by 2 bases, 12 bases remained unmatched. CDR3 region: CATLPGTGANYGYTF. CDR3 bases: TGTGCCACACTGCCTGGGACAGGAGCAAACTATGGCTACACCTTC.

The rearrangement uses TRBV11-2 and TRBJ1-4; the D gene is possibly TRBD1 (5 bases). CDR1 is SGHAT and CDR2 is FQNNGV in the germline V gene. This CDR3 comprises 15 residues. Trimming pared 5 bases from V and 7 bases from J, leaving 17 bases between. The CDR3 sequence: CASSLAGGKIEKLFF. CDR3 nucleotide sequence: TGTGCCAGCAGCCTCGCCGGGGGAAAAATTGAAAAACTGTTTTTT.

The CDR3 sequence is CATSREPPGGNQPQHF. Here the CDR3 DNA reads TGTGCCACCAGCAGAGAACCGCCTGGAGGGAATCAGCCCCAGCATTTT. The chain uses TRBV15 and TRBJ1-5, with unresolved D. V was shortened by 0 bases and J by 4 bases, with 13 bases between the two germline ends. CDR3 size: 16 residues. The germline V gene encodes CDR1 LNHNV and CDR2 YYDKDF (reference sequence).

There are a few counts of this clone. DNA for the CDR3: TGTGCCAGCAGCTTCATAGCGGGAGAAGGATCAGATACGCAGTATTTT. It encodes CASSFIAGEGSDTQYF. The chain has TRBV11-1 and TRBJ2-3, with 9 bases identical to TRBD2. The V gene end was trimmed by 3 bases and the J gene end by 4 bases; junction bases not matched to a gene: 8. Looked up from germline, CDR1 is SGHAT and CDR2 is FQDESV (reference sequence). CDR3 length: 16 amino acids.

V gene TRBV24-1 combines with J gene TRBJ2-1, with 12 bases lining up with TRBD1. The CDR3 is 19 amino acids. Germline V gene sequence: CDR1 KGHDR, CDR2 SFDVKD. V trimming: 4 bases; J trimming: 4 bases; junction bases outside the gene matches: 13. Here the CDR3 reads CATSDPRDRGRDSYNEQFF. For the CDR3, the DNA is TGTGCCACCAGTGACCCCCGGGACAGGGGGCGAGATTCATACAATGAGCAGTTCTTC.

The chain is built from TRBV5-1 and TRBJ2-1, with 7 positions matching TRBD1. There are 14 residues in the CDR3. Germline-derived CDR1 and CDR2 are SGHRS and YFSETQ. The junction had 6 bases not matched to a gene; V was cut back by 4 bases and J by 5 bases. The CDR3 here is CASSVGDSHNEQFF. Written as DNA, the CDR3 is TGCGCCAGCAGCGTAGGGGACAGCCACAATGAGCAGTTCTTC.

The CDR3 sequence: CASSPHRTGAYNQPQHF. CDR3 DNA sequence: TGTGCCAGCAGTCCACACCGGACAGGGGCCTACAATCAGCCCCAGCATTTT. This sequence joins TRBV6-6 and TRBJ1-5; 9 bases align to TRBD1. The V segment lost 5 bases and the J segment 3 bases; nucleotides outside the gene matches: 11. The CDR3 length is 17 residues. The V gene's germline CDR1 is MNHNY and CDR2 SVGAGI (reference sequence).

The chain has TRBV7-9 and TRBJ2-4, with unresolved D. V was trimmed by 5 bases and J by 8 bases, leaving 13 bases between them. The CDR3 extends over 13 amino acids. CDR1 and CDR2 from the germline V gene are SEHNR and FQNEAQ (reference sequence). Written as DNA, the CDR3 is TGTGCCAGCAGCCCCGGAGCTTCGGACATTCAGTACTTC. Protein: CASSPGASDIQYF.

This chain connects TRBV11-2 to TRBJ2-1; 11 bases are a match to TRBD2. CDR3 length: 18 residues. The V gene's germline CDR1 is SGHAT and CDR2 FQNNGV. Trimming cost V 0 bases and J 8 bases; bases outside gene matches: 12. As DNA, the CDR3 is TGTGCCAGCAGCTTAGATAGGGGACTAGCGGCAACCTCACATGAGCAGTTCTTC. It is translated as CASSLDRGLAATSHEQFF.

The CDR3 spells CASKGTNFNNEQFF. CDR3 sequence (DNA): TGTGCCAGCAAAGGGACAAACTTTAACAATGAGCAGTTCTTC. J is TRBJ2-1 and V is TRBV6-5; tentative D call: TRBD1 (6 bases). CDR3 length: 14 residues. The germline gives CDR1 MNHEY, CDR2 SVGAGI. Trimming pared 7 bases from V and 5 bases from J, leaving 15 bases between.

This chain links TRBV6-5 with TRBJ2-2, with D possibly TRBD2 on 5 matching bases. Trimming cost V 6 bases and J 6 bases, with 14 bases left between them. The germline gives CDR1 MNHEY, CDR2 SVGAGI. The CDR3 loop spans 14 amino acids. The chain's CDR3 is CASRKVGGPGELFF. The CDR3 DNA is TGTGCCAGCAGAAAAGTGGGCGGGCCCGGGGAGCTGTTTTTT.

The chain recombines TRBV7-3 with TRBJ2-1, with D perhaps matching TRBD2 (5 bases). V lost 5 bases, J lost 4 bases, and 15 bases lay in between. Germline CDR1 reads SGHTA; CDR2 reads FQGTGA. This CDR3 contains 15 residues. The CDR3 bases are TGTGCCAGCAGCCGAGGAGGCCAGAGGTACAATGAGCAGTTCTTC. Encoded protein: CASSRGGQRYNEQFF. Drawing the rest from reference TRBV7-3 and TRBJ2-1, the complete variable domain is GAGVSQTPSNKVTEKGKYVELRCDPISGHTALYWYRQSLGQGPEFLIYFQGTGAADDSGLPNDRFFAVRPEGSVSTLKIQRTERGDSAVYLCASSRGGQRYNEQFFGPGTRLTVL.

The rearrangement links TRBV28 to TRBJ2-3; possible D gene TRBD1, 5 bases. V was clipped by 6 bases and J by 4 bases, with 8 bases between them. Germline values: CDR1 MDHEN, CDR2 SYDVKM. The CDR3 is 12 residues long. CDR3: CASSQGPDTQYF. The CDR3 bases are TGTGCCAGCAGCCAGGGCCCAGATACGCAGTATTTT.

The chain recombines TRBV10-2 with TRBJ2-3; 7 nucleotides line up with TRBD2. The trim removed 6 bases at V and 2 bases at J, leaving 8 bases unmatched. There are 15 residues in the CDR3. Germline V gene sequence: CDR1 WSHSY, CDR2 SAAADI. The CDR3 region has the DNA TGCGCCAGCAGCGCATTCGGGACTAACACAGATACGCAGTATTTT. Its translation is CASSAFGTNTDTQYF.

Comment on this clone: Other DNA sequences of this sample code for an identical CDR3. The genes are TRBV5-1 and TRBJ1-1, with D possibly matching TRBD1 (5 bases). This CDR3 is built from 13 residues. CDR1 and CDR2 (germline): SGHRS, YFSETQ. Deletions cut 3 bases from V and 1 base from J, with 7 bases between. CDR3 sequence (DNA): TGCGCCAGCAGCTCCCAGGGGAACACTGAAGCTTTCTTT. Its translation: CASSSQGNTEAFF.

The CDR3 protein is CASRAGTGELFF. The CDR3 DNA reads TGTGCCAGCAGAGCGGGGACCGGGGAGCTGTTTTTT. The V call is TRBV7-6, the J call TRBJ2-2; 7 nucleotides line up with TRBD2. In germline, CDR1 is SGHVS, CDR2 FNYEAQ. The CDR3 is 12 amino acids. Losses at the gene ends were 6 bases for V and 5 bases for J; bases not matched to a gene: 0.

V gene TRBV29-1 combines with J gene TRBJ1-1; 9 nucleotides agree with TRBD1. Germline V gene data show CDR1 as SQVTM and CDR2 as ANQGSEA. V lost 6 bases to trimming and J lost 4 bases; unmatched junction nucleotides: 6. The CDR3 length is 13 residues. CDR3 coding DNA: TGCAGCGTGTTGGGACAGGGAATCACTGAAGCTTTCTTT. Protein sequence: CSVLGQGITEAFF. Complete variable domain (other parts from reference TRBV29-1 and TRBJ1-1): SAVISQKPSRDICQRGTSLTIQCQVDSQVTMMFWYRQQPGQSLTLIATANQGSEATYESGFVIDKFPISRPNLTFSTLTVSNMSPEDSSIYLCSVLGQGITEAFFGQGTRLTVV.

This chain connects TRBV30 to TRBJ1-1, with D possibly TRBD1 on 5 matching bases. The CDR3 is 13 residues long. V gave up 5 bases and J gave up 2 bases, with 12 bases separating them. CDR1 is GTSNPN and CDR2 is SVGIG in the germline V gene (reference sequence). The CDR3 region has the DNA TGTGCCTGGGAAAGGGACTTTAACACTGAAGCTTTCTTT. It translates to CAWERDFNTEAFF.

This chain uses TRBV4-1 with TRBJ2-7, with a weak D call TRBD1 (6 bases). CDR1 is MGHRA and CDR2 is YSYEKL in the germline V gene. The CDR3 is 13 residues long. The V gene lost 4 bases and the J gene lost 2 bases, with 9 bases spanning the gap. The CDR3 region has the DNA TGCGCCAGCAGCCTAGGACAGCCCTACGAGCAGTACTTC. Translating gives CASSLGQPYEQYF.

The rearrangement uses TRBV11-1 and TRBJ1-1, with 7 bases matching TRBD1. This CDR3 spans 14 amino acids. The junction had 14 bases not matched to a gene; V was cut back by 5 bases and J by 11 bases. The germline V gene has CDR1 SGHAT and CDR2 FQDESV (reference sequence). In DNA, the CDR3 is TGTGCCAGCAGCCCCCGACAGGGCTTTATCAGGGCTTTCTTT. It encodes CASSPRQGFIRAFF.

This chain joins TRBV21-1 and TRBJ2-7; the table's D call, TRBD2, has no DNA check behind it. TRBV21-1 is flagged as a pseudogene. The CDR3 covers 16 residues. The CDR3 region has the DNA TGTGCCAGCAGGCACGGGGGCGGGAGACCTTCCTACGAGCAGTACTTC. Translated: CASRHGGGRPSYEQYF.

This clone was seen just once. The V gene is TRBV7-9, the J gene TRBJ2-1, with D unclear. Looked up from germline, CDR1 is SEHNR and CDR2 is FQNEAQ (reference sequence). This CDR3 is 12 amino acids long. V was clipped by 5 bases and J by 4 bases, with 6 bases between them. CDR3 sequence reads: CASSPTYNEQFF. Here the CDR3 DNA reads TGTGCCAGCAGCCCGACTTACAATGAGCAGTTCTTC.

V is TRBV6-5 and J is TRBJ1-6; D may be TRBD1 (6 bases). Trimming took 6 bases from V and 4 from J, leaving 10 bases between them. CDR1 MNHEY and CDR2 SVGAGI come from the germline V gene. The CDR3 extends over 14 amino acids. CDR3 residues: CASSGDKYNSPLHF. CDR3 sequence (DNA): TGTGCCAGCAGCGGGGACAAGTATAATTCACCCCTCCACTTT.

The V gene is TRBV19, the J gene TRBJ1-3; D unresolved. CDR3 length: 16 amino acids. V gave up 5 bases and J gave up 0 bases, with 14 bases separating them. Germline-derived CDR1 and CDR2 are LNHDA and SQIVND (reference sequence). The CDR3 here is CASSPRRDYSGNTIYF. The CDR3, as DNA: TGTGCCAGTAGTCCCCGACGGGATTACTCTGGAAACACCATATATTTT.

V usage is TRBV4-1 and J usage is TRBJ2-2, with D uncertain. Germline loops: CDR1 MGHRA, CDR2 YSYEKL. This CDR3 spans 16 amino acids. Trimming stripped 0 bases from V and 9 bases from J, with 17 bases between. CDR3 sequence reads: CASSQDVDLSRRELFF. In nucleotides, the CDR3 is TGCGCCAGCAGCCAAGATGTCGACCTTAGCCGCCGGGAGCTGTTTTTT.

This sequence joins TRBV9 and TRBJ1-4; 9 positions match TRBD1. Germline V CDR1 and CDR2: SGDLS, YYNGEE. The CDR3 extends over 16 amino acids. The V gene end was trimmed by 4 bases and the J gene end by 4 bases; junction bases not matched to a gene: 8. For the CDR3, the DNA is TGTGCCAGCAGCACCACAGGGGGCTCGGGTAATGAAAAACTGTTTTTT. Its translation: CASSTTGGSGNEKLFF. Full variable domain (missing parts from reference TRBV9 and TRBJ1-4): DSGVTQTPKHLITATGQRVTLRCSPRSGDLSVYWYQQSLDQGLQFLIQYYNGEERAKGNILERFSAQQFPDLHSELNLSSLELGDSALYFCASSTTGGSGNEKLFFGSGTQLSVL.